The sequence of this TCR beta chain was determined in a study of T cell responses to AZD1222 COVID-19 vaccine. CDR1 and CDR2 from the germline V gene are SGHTA and FQGNSA. The CDR3 consists of 13 residues. Trimming removed 1 base at V and 6 bases at J, with 10 bases between. Clones were sequenced by immunoSEQ multiplex PCR, and TCRdb holds only the in-frame ones, with some missing. Of around 160,000 clones in the sample, roughly four fifths were seen once. Material: peripheral blood, obtained on day 0 of MenACWY control vaccination. The chain links TRBV7-2 to TRBJ2-7; unclear D gene. This TCR came from an adult in good health. The DNA of the CDR3 is TGTGCCAGCAGCTTAGTTTATGGTACCGAGCAGTACTTC. This codes for CASSLVYGTEQYF.